The entry below describes one T cell receptor beta chain. Its cognate antigen is unknown. This sample was included in a study of EBV T-cell therapy then PD-1 blockade in nasopharyngeal carcinoma. Germline CDR1 and CDR2: SNHLY and FYNNEI. Trimming took off 8 bases at V and 3 bases at J, with 9 bases between the two ends. This CDR3 is 12 amino acids long. This sample's treatment: AdE1-LMPpoly-expanded autologous EBV-specific T-cell therapy followed by anti-PD-1 nivolumab. The protocol was immunoSEQ multiplex PCR, while the TCRdb copy is restricted to in-frame clones and leaves out a portion. Of about 14,000 clones in the sample, 84% are singletons; the top ten hold about 33%.

This rearrangement joins TRBV2 to TRBJ2-3; D is unclear. The material sequenced was CD8+ T cells from blood, taken around day 100 from a patient whose treatment included autologous EBV-specific T cells and nivolumab. This receptor was taken from a man in his forties or fifties with nasopharyngeal carcinoma. CDR3 coding DNA: TGTGCCAGCCTCATACAAACAGATACGCAGTATTTT. Translated, it gives CASLIQTDTQYF. The whole variable domain, remainder taken from reference TRBV2 and TRBJ2-3, is EPEVTQTPSHQVTQMGQEVILRCVPISNHLYFYWYRQILGQKVEFLVSFYNNEISEKSEIFDDQFSVERPDGSNFTLKIRSTKLEDSAMYFCASLIQTDTQYFGPGTRLTVL.